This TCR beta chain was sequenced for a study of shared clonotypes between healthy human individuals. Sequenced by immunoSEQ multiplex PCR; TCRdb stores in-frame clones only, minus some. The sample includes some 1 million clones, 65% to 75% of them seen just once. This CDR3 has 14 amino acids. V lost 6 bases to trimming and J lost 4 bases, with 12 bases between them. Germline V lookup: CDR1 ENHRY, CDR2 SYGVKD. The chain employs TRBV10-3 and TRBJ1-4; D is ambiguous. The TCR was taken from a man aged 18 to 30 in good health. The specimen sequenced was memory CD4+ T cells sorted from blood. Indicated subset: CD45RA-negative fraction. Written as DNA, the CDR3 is TGTGCCATCAGCCCTGGGCCGCGTAATGAAAAACTGTTTTTT. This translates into CAISPGPRNEKLFF.